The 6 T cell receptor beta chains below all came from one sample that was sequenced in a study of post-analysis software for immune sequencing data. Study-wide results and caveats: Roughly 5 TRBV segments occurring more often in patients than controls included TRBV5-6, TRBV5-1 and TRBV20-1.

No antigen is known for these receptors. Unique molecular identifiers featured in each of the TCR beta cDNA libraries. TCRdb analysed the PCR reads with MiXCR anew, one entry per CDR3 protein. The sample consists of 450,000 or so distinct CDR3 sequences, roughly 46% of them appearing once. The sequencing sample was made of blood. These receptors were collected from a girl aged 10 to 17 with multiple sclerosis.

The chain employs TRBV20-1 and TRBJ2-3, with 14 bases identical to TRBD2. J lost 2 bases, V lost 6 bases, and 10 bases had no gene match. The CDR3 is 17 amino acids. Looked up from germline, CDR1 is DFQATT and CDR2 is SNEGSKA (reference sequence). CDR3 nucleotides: TGCAGTGCACCTGGGGGGACTAGCGGGAGATTCACAGATACGCAGTATTTT. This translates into CSAPGGTSGRFTDTQYF.

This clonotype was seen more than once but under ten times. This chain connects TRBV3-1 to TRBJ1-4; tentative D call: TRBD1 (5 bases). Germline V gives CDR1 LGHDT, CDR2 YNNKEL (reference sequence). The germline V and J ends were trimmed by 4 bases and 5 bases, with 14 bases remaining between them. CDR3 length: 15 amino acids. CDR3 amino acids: CASSPAGTMNEKLFF. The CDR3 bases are TGTGCCAGCAGCCCTGCCGGGACTATGAATGAAAAACTGTTTTTT.

CDR3 residues: CASSLGLAGGIGETQYF. The CDR3 region has the DNA TGTGCCAGCAGCTTGGGTTTAGCGGGAGGGATCGGAGAGACCCAGTACTTC. This sequence joins TRBV5-8 and TRBJ2-7; TRBD2 matches 11 bases. The better agreement between TRBJ2-5 and the DNA end casts doubt on the J call. The germline V gene has CDR1 SGHTS and CDR2 YDEGEE. CDR3 length: 17 amino acids.

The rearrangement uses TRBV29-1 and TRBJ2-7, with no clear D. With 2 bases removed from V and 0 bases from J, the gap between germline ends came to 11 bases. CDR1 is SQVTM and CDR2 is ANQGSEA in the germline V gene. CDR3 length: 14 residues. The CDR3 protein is CSVEIVLGSYEQYF. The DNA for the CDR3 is TGCAGCGTTGAAATCGTTCTCGGCTCCTACGAGCAGTACTTC.

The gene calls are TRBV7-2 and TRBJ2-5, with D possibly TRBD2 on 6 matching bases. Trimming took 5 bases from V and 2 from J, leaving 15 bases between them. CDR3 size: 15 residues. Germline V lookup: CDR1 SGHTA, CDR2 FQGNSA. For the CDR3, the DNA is TGTGCCAGCAGCCAAGACCGGGACTTACAAGAGACCCAGTACTTC. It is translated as CASSQDRDLQETQYF.

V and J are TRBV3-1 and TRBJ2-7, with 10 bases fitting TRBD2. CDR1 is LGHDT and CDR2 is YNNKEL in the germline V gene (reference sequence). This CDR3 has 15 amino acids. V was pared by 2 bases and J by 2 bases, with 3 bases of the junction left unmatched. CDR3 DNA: TGTGCCAGCAGCCAACTAGCGGGAGTCCCCTACGAGCAGTACTTC. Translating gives CASSQLAGVPYEQYF.